The 10 T cell receptor beta chains presented below share a single source sample, sequenced in a study of CD8 T cells in Susac syndrome. Reverse transcription of about 0.45 to 1 ug RNA was performed with random hexamers. TCRdb fed the immunoSEQ multiplex PCR reads into MiXCR, producing one record per CDR3 protein. The sample shows a few hundred thousand distinct CDR3 sequences, more than 85% of them seen only once. Sequences were obtained from CD8+ T cells from PBMCs. The receptors derive from a human donor with multiple sclerosis.

The J gene is TRBJ2-7, the V gene TRBV12-3 or TRBV12-4; no reliable D call. CDR3 length: 13 residues. Trimming removed 6 bases at V and 3 bases at J, with 12 bases between. CDR3 residues: CASSPRMGYEQYF. The CDR3 DNA reads as TGTGCCAGCAGCCCTAGAATGGGCTACGAGCAGTACTTC.

The chain carries TRBV7-6 and TRBJ1-2; 12 bases line up with TRBD1. The CDR3 runs to 14 residues. Trimming cost V 5 bases and J 8 bases; bases outside gene matches: 6. In germline, CDR1 is SGHVS, CDR2 FNYEAQ. The CDR3 coding sequence is TGTGCCAGCAGCCTGGGACAGGGGGCTGTAGGCTACACCTTC. Translation: CASSLGQGAVGYTF.

The chain is built from TRBV5-6 and TRBJ2-2; D unclear. Trimming took off 3 bases at V and 3 bases at J, with 6 bases between the two ends. The germline gives CDR1 SGHDT, CDR2 YYEEEE. The CDR3 totals 13 residues. The CDR3 sequence is CASSYQDTGELFF. For the CDR3, the DNA is TGTGCCAGCAGCTATCAAGACACCGGGGAGCTGTTTTTT.

This clonotype was seen just once. The chain recombines TRBV29-1 with TRBJ2-2; 7 bases map to TRBD1. V lost 7 bases to trimming and J lost 5 bases; unmatched junction nucleotides: 7. The length of the CDR3 is 13 residues. Germline V gene lookup returns CDR1 SQVTM and CDR2 ANQGSEA. CDR3 region: CSGKTGVTGELFF. The CDR3, as DNA: TGCAGCGGGAAAACAGGGGTTACCGGGGAGCTGTTTTTT.

The rearrangement joins TRBV5-1 to TRBJ2-7; a weak D match, TRBD1 (7 bases). Germline CDR1 and CDR2: SGHRS and YFSETQ. The V gene lost 0 bases and the J gene lost 2 bases, with 15 bases spanning the gap. The CDR3 is 16 amino acids. DNA for the CDR3: TGCGCCAGCAGCTTGGGGGCGGCAGGGGGGACCTACGAGCAGTACTTC. Protein: CASSLGAAGGTYEQYF.

The chain is built from TRBV15 and TRBJ2-1; 9 positions match TRBD1. This CDR3 is built from 17 residues. CDR1 LNHNV and CDR2 YYDKDF come from the germline V gene (reference sequence). With 2 bases clipped from V and 0 bases from J, the junction kept 5 bases outside the gene matches. The CDR3 coding sequence is TGTGCCACCAGCAGATCAAGACAGGGGGGCTCCTACAATGAGCAGTTCTTC. This gives the protein CATSRSRQGGSYNEQFF.

CDR3 region: CASSQGNEQYF. The CDR3 DNA reads TGTGCCAGCAGCCAAGGTAACGAGCAGTACTTC. The chain carries TRBV4-2 and TRBJ2-7; no firm D call. This CDR3 region has 11 residues. With 1 base removed from V and 5 bases from J, the gap between germline ends came to 3 bases. Germline-derived CDR1 and CDR2 are LGHNA and YNFKEQ.

This clonotype was counted once. The J gene is TRBJ2-3, the V gene TRBV7-9; 11 nucleotides line up with TRBD2. The CDR3 consists of 16 residues. The J segment lost 4 bases and the V segment lost 5 bases, leaving 8 bases of the junction unmatched. Germline CDR1 and CDR2: SEHNR and FQNEAQ (reference sequence). The CDR3, as DNA: TGTGCCAGCAGCCCCATTAGCGGGGGGGCCGCAGATACGCAGTATTTT. It translates to CASSPISGGAADTQYF.

The gene calls are TRBV5-6 and TRBJ1-5; TRBD1 matches 9 bases. Germline trimming cut 2 bases from V and 5 bases from J; bases unmatched to any gene: 5. The CDR3 is 15 residues long. The germline V gene has CDR1 SGHDT and CDR2 YYEEEE. The DNA of the CDR3 is TGTGCCAGCAGCTTTGGGACAGGGATCTATCAGCCCCAGCATTTT. Protein sequence: CASSFGTGIYQPQHF.

The rearrangement uses TRBV19 and TRBJ1-1, with unresolved D. Trimming shortened V by 7 bases and J by 1 base, and 13 bases separated the two germline ends. CDR1 is LNHDA, CDR2 SQIVND, per germline (reference sequence). The CDR3 runs to 14 residues. The CDR3 DNA follows: TGTGCCAGTAAAGTAATTTGGGGGAACACTGAAGCTTTCTTT. Protein: CASKVIWGNTEAFF.